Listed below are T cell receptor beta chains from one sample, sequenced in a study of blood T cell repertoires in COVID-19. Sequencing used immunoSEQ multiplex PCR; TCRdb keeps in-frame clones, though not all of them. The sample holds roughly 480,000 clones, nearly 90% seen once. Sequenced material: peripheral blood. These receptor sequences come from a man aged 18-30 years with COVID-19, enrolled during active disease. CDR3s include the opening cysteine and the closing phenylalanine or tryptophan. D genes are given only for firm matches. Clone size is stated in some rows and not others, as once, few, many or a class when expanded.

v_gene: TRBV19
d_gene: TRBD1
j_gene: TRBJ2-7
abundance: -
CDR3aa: CATQGLSGTGNIAGYEQYF
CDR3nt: TGTGCCACCCAGGGGCTGAGCGGGACAGGGAACATAGCGGGTTACGAGCAGTACTTC

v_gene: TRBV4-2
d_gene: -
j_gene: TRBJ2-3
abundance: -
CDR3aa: CASSQDSLAADTQYF
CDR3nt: TGTGCCAGCAGCCAAGATAGTTTAGCTGCAGATACGCAGTATTTT

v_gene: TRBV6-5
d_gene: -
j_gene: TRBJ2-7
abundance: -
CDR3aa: CASDSTSYEQYF
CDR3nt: TGTGCCAGCGACTCAACCTCCTACGAGCAGTACTTC

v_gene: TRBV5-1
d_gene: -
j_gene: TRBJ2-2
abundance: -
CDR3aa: CASSLTSNTGELFF
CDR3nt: TGCGCCAGCAGCTTAACATCGAACACCGGGGAGCTGTTTTTT

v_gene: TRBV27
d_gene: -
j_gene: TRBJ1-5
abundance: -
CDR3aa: CASSLQGSNQPQHF
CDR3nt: TGTGCCAGCAGTTTACAGGGAAGTAATCAGCCCCAGCATTTT

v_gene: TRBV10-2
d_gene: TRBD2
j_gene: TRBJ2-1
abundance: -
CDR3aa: CASTPSGRQFNEQFF
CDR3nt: TGCGCCAGCACCCCTAGCGGGAGACAGTTCAATGAGCAGTTCTTC

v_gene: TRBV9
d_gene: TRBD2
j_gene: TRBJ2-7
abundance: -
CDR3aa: CASSGGTSGGRNYEQYF
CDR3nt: TGTGCCAGCAGCGGTGGGACTAGCGGGGGGCGGAACTACGAGCAGTACTTC

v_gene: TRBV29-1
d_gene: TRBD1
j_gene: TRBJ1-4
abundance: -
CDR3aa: CSVEGSGTGSNEKLFF
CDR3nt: TGCAGCGTTGAAGGCTCCGGGACAGGGTCAAATGAAAAACTGTTTTTT

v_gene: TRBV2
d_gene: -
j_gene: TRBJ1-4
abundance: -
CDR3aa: CARQGPNEKLFF
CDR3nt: TGTGCCAGACAGGGACCTAATGAAAAACTGTTTTTT

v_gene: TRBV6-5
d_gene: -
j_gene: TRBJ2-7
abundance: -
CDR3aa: CASTLGPISSYEQYF
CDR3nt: TGTGCCAGCACCCTGGGGCCTATAAGCTCCTACGAGCAGTACTTC

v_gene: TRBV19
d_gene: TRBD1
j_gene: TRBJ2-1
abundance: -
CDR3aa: CATGRTSGQGGEQFF
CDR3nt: TGTGCCACCGGGAGAACGTCGGGACAGGGTGGTGAGCAGTTCTTC

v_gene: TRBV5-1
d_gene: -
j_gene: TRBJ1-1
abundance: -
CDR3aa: CASSSGGGRTEAFF
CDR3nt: TGCGCCAGCAGCTCCGGGGGGGGCCGAACTGAAGCTTTCTTT

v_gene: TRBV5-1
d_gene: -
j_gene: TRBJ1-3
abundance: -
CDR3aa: CASRTTTDSGNTIYF
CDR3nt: TGCGCCAGCAGAACCACGACAGACTCTGGAAACACCATATATTTT

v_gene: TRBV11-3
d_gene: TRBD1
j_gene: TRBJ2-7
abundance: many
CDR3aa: CASSTHRGINEQYF
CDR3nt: TGTGCCAGCAGCACCCACAGGGGGATAAACGAGCAGTACTTC

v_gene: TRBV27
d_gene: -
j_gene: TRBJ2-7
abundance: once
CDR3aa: CASSLAASTYSYEQYF
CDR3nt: TGTGCCAGCAGTTTGGCGGCGTCCACCTACTCCTACGAGCAGTACTTC

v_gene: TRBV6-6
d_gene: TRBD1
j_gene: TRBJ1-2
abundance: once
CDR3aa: CASSPPGQASGYTF
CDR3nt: TGTGCCAGCAGTCCGCCGGGACAGGCGAGCGGCTACACCTTC

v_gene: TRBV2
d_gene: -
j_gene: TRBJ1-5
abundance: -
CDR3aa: CASSANGINQPQHF
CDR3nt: TGTGCCAGCAGTGCTAACGGGATAAATCAGCCCCAGCATTTT

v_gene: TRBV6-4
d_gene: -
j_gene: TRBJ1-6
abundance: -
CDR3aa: CASSDCNRAPSYNSPLHF
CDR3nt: TGTGCCAGCAGTGACTGTAACAGGGCCCCCTCCTATAATTCACCCCTCCACTTT

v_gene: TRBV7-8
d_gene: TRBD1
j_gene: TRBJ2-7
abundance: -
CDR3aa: CASSLDQGVKVAKQYF
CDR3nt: TGTGCCAGCAGCTTAGATCAGGGGGTAAAAGTCGCGAAGCAGTACTTC

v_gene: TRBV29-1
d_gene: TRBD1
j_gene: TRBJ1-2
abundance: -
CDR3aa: CSVTEGQGHGYTF
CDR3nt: TGCAGCGTTACAGAGGGACAGGGCCATGGCTACACCTTC

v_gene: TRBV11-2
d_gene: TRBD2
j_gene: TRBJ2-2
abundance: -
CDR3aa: CASSLGTSASGTGELFF
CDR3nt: TGTGCCAGCAGCCTAGGGACTAGCGCCTCGGGCACCGGGGAGCTGTTTTTT

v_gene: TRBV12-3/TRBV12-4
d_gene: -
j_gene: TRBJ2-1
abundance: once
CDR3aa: CASSFRIGEQFF
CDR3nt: TGTGCCAGCAGTTTCAGGATCGGTGAGCAGTTCTTC

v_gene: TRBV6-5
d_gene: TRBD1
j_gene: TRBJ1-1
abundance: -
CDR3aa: CASRSGTGGTEAFF
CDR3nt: TGTGCCAGCAGGTCCGGGACAGGGGGCACTGAAGCTTTCTTT

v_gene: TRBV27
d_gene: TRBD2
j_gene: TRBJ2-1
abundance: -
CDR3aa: CASSPGLESSPFF
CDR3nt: TGTGCCAGCAGTCCGGGACTAGAGTCGAGCCCGTTCTTC

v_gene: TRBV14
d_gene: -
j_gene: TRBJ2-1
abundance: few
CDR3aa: CASSPWTASGGGNEQFF
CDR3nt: TGTGCCAGCAGCCCCTGGACCGCTAGCGGAGGGGGGAATGAGCAGTTCTTC

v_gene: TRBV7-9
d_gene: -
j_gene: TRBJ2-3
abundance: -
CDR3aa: CASSLFSTDTQYF
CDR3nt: TGTGCCAGCAGCTTATTCTCGACAGATACGCAGTATTTT

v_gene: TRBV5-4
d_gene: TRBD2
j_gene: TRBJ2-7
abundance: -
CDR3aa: CASSLRTSSYEQYF
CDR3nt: TGTGCCAGCAGCTTACGGACTAGCTCCTACGAGCAGTACTTC

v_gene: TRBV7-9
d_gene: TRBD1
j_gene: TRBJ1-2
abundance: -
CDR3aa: CASSSPGQGFGYTF
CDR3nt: TGTGCCAGCAGCTCTCCGGGACAGGGGTTCGGCTACACCTTC

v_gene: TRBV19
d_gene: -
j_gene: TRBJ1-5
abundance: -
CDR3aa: CASSIRFTGQYQPQHF
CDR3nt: TGTGCCAGTAGTATCCGGTTTACAGGGCAATATCAGCCCCAGCATTTT

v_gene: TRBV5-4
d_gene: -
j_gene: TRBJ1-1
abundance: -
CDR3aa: CASSLGRGLMNTEAFF
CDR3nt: TGTGCCAGCAGCTTGGGTAGGGGCCTGATGAACACTGAAGCTTTCTTT

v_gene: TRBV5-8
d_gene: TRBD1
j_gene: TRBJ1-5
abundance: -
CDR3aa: CASSLVLIRDRNQPQHF
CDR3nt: TGTGCCAGCAGCTTGGTTTTAATCCGGGACAGAAATCAGCCCCAGCATTTT

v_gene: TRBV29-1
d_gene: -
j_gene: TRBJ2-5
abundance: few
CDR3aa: CSAHPPGEETQYF
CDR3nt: TGCAGCGCTCACCCACCGGGAGAAGAGACCCAGTACTTC

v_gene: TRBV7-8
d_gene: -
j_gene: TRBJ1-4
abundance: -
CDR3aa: CASSLSLSRRATNEKLFF
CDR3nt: TGTGCCAGCAGCTTATCCCTTTCCAGGCGGGCGACTAATGAAAAACTGTTTTTT

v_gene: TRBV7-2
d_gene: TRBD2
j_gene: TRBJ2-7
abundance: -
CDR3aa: CASSFSSGRVAMVSYEQYF
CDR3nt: TGTGCCAGCAGCTTCTCTAGCGGGAGGGTTGCTATGGTGTCCTACGAGCAGTACTTC

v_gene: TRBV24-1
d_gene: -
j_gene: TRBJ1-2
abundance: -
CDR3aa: CATRESKGNGYTF
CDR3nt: TGTGCCACCAGGGAGTCGAAGGGGAATGGCTACACCTTC

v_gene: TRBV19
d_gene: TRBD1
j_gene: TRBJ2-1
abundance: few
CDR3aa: CASSTLGTGGYNEQFF
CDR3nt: TGTGCCAGTAGTACACTCGGGACAGGCGGATACAATGAGCAGTTCTTC

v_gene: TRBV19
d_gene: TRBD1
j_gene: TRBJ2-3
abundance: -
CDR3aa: CASTDRGVYTDTQYF
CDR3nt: TGTGCCAGTACCGACAGGGGGGTTTACACAGATACGCAGTATTTT

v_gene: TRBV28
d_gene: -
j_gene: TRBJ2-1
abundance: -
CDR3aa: CASSTHTGNSYNEQFF
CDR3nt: TGTGCCAGCAGCACACATACAGGAAATTCCTACAATGAGCAGTTCTTC

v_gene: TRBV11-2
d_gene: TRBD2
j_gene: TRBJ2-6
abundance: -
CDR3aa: CASSSASGETGGANVLTF
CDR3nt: TGTGCCAGCAGCTCGGCTAGCGGGGAAACGGGTGGGGCCAACGTCCTGACTTTC

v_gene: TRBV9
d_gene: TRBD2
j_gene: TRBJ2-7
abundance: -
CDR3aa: CASSVEPGGQYEQYF
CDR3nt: TGTGCCAGCAGCGTAGAACCGGGAGGCCAGTACGAGCAGTACTTC

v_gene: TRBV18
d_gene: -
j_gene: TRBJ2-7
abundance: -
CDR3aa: CASSPTEYEQYF
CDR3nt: TGTGCCAGCTCACCGACAGAGTACGAGCAGTACTTC

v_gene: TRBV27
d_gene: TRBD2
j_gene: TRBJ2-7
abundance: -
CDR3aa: CASSHTLAGGPGEQYF
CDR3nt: TGTGCCAGCAGTCACACATTAGCGGGAGGGCCGGGCGAGCAGTACTTC

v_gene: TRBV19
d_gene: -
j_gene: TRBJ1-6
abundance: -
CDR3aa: CASSIEASSYNSPLHF
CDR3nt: TGTGCCAGTAGTATAGAGGCCAGCTCCTATAATTCACCCCTCCACTTT

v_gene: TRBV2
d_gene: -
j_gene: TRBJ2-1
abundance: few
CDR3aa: CASSPTRYNEQFF
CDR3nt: TGTGCCAGCAGTCCGACTAGATACAATGAGCAGTTCTTC

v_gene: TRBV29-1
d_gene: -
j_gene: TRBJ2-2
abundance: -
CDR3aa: CSVDGLNTGELFF
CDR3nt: TGCAGCGTGGACGGACTGAACACCGGGGAGCTGTTTTTT

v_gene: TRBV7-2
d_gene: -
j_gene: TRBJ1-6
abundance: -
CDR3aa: CASSLVSGRVGSPLHF
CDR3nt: TGTGCCAGCAGCCTCGTAAGTGGGAGGGTTGGTTCACCCCTCCACTTT

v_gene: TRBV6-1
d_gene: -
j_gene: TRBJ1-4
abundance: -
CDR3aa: CASSESGLEGSEKLFF
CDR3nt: TGTGCCAGCAGTGAAAGTGGGCTGGAGGGTAGTGAAAAACTGTTTTTT

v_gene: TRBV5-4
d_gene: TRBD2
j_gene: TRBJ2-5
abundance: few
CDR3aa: CASSFRGEYQETQYF
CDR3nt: TGTGCCAGCAGCTTTCGGGGGGAGTACCAAGAGACCCAGTACTTC

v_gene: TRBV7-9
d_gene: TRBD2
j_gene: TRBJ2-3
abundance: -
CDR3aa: CASSLGGGDTDTQYF
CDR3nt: TGTGCCAGCAGCTTAGGCGGGGGGGATACAGATACGCAGTATTTT

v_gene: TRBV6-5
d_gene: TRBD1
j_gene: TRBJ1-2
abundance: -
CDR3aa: CASSRQGTTGYTF
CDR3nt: TGTGCCAGCAGTAGACAGGGGACTACTGGCTACACCTTC

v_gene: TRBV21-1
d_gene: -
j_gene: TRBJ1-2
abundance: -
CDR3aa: CASSKDLGTGGRYGYTF
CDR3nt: TGTGCCAGCAGCAAAGATCTAGGGACAGGGGGCAGGTATGGCTACACCTTC